This TCR beta chain was found in a study of T-cell memory formation after mild COVID-19. Looking at the study overall: Largely donor-specific TCR clusters were found. Overall study findings and caveats: Some clones that responded turned up in pre-infection memory, which suggests that cross-reactive memory joined in. Whether day 37 second-wave clones are SARS-CoV-2-specific was not confirmed. Clones shrinking between day 15 and 85 showed a balanced CD4/CD8 split, and those that grew later tilted toward CD4+.

TCRdb re-analysed the 5' RACE reads in MiXCR, keeping a single row per CDR3 protein. The top ten hold under 30% of the sample, which has under 300,000 distinct CDR3 sequences, roughly 18% seen once. Points on this clonotype: Its specificity is unknown.

Per the germline V gene, CDR1 is MNHNS and CDR2 is SASEGT. This CDR3 is 14 amino acids long. The V end lost 1 base, the J end lost 8 bases, and 11 bases lay between the germline ends. This clonotype originated in a man aged 18 to 30 who had mild COVID-19 (a few samples of this study predate the infection). Cell type and time point are not known. Sequenced sample: PBMCs or a T cell subset sorted from them (not recorded which). The V and J genes are TRBV6-1 and TRBJ1-4; no clear D. The DNA of the CDR3 is TGTGCCAGCAGTGAAGGGATTAAGGCGGAAAAACTGTTTTTT. It is translated as CASSEGIKAEKLFF.